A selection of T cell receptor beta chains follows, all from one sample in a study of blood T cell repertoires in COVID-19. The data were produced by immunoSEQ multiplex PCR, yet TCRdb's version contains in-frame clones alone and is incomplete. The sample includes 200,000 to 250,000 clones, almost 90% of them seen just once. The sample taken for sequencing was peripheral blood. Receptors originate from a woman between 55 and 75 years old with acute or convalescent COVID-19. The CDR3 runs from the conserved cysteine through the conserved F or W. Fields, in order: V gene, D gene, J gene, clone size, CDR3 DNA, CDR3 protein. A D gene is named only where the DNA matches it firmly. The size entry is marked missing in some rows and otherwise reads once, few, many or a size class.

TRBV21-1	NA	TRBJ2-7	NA	TGTGCCAGCAGCCGTTGGGACAGCCTGTACTCCTACGAGCAGTACTTC	CASSRWDSLYSYEQYF
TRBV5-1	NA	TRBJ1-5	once	TGCGCCAGCAGCTTGGGCCCTGGGGAGCACCAGCCCCAGCATTTT	CASSLGPGEHQPQHF
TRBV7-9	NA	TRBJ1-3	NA	TGTGCCAGCAGCAAAATCGGACAACCGCGCTCTGGAAACACCATATATTTT	CASSKIGQPRSGNTIYF
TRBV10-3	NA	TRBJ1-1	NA	TGTGCCACCATTATCAGGGAGAACACTGAAGCTTTCTTT	CATIIRENTEAFF
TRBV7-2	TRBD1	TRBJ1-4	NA	TGTGCCAGCAGCCCCCAGACAGGGGGGTATGAAAAACTGTTTTTT	CASSPQTGGYEKLFF
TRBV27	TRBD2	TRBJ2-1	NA	TGTGCCAGCAGCATCGGACTAGCGGGAGGGGAGCAGTTCTTC	CASSIGLAGGEQFF
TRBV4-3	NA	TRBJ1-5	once	TGCGCCAGCAGCCAAGGAATACGTCGGGGTCAGCCCCAGCATTTT	CASSQGIRRGQPQHF
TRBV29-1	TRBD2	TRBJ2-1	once	TGCAGCGTTGAATTATCGTCTAGCGGGAGGGTCAATGAGCAGTTCTTC	CSVELSSSGRVNEQFF
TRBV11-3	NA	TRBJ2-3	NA	TGTGCCAGCAGCTTAGCGGGAGAGGACACAGATACGCAGTATTTT	CASSLAGEDTDTQYF
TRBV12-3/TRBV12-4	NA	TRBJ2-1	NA	TGTGCCAGCAGGAGCTACAATGAGCAGTTCTTC	CASRSYNEQFF
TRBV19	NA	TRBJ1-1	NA	TGTGCCAGCCGCCTGGGGGCCTCGGTGGCTGAAGCTTTCTTT	CASRLGASVAEAFF
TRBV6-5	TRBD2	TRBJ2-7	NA	TGTGCCAGCAGTTACGCAACCGGGACTAGCGGGAGCGAGCAGTACTTC	CASSYATGTSGSEQYF
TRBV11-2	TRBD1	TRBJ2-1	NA	TGTGCCAGCAGCCGAACGGGACAGGGGTACAATGAGCAGTTCTTC	CASSRTGQGYNEQFF
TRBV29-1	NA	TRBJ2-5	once	TGCAGCGCCGTATCCCAAGAGACCCAGTACTTC	CSAVSQETQYF
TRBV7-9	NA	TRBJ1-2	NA	TGTGCCAGCAGCTTCGGGGGGTATTATGGCTACACCTTC	CASSFGGYYGYTF
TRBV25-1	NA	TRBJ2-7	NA	TGTGCCAGCAGTGAAGGAGGGGCAAAAGGCTACGAGCAGTACTTC	CASSEGGAKGYEQYF
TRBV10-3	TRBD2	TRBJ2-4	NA	TGTGCCATCGCCCACGGGGGGGGCTCGGAGAACATTCAGTACTTC	CAIAHGGGSENIQYF
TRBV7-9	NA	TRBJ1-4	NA	TGTGCCAGCATGGGGAGGTCAAATGAAAAACTGTTTTTT	CASMGRSNEKLFF
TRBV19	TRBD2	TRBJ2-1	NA	TGTGCCAGTAGTACCACAACCGGGACTAGAGATGAGCAGTTCTTC	CASSTTTGTRDEQFF
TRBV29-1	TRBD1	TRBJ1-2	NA	TGCAGCGTTGAGCTCCGGGACAGACATAACTATGGCTACACCTTC	CSVELRDRHNYGYTF
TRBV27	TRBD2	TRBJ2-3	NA	TGTGCCAGCTGTCGGACTAGCGGGCCTTGGGGCACAGATACGCAGTATTTT	CASCRTSGPWGTDTQYF
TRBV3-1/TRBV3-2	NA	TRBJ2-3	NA	TGTGCCAGCAGCCCCTGGACAGACACAGATACGCAGTATTTT	CASSPWTDTDTQYF
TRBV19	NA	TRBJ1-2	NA	TGTGCCAGTGAGGGACCCGGGAGTCGGTCTAACTATGGCTACACCTTC	CASEGPGSRSNYGYTF
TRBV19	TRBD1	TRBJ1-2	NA	TGTGCCAGTAGTATGACAGGGGGGAATGGCTATGGCTACACCTTC	CASSMTGGNGYGYTF
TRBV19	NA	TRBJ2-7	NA	TGTGCCAGTAGTATAGATTCAGGGACCTACGAGCAGTACTTC	CASSIDSGTYEQYF
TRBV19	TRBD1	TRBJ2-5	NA	TGTGCCAGTAGTTGGGGCGGGACAGGGGAGCAAGAGACCCAGTACTTC	CASSWGGTGEQETQYF
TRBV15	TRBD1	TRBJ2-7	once	TGTGCCACCAGCTCCCGACAGGGTCAGTACGAGCAGTACTTC	CATSSRQGQYEQYF
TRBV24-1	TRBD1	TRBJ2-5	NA	TGTGCCACCAGTGACCTGGGGACAGGGGGTTGGGAGACCCAGTACTTC	CATSDLGTGGWETQYF
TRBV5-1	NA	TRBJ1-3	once	TGCGCCAGCAGTGACTCAAACTCTGGAAACACCATATATTTT	CASSDSNSGNTIYF
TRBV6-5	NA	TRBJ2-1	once	TGTGCCAGCAGTTACCTTAATGGCGAGCAGTTCTTC	CASSYLNGEQFF
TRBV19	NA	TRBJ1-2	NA	TGTGCCAGTAGTATAGACTATCCGACAACTAACTATGGCTACACCTTC	CASSIDYPTTNYGYTF
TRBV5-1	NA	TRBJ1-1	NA	TGCGCCAGCAGCATACGGACAGACAGCAACACTGAAGCTTTCTTT	CASSIRTDSNTEAFF
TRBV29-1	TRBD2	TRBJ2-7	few	TGCAGCGTTGTTTTTTATGGGCTAGCGGGGAAAACCTACGAGCAGTACTTC	CSVVFYGLAGKTYEQYF
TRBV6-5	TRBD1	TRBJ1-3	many	TGTGCCAGCAGTCAGAGGGACAGGGTTGGAAACACCATATATTTT	CASSQRDRVGNTIYF
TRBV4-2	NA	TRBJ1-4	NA	TGTGCCAGCAGCCAAGGGCTTCGGGGGGGGTATGAAAAACTGTTTTTT	CASSQGLRGGYEKLFF
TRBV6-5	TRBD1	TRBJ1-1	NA	TGTGCCAGCAGTTATGAGACAGGGGGCTACACTGAAGCTTTCTTT	CASSYETGGYTEAFF
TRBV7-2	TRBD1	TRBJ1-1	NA	TGTGCCAGCAGCCCCACGGACAGGATGAACACTGAAGCTTTCTTT	CASSPTDRMNTEAFF
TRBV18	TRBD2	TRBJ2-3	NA	TGTGCCAGCTCACCACCTCTAGCGGGAGAAGATACGCAGTATTTT	CASSPPLAGEDTQYF
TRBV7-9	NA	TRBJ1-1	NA	TGTGCCAGCAGCCTCAATACAGGGAGTGAAGCTTTCTTT	CASSLNTGSEAFF
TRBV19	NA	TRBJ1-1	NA	TGTGCCAGTAGTGTTCTCACAGGGTCAGGGAATAATGAAGCTTTCTTT	CASSVLTGSGNNEAFF
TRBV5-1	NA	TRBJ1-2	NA	TGCGCCAGCAGCTTCGGAGACCTCTATGGCTACACCTTC	CASSFGDLYGYTF
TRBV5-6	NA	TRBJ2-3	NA	TGTGCCAGCAGCCTCTACTCGGGCACAGATACGCAGTATTTT	CASSLYSGTDTQYF
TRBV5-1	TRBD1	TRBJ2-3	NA	TGCGCCAGCAGCCCCGGACAGGGGACAGATACGCAGTATTTT	CASSPGQGTDTQYF
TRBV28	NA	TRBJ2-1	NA	TGTGCCAGCACCTTTGTGGGCAGCCAGTTCTTC	CASTFVGSQFF
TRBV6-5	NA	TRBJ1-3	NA	TGTGCCAGCAGTTTGACAGACTCTGGAAACACCATATATTTT	CASSLTDSGNTIYF
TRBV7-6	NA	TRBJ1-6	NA	TGTGCCAGCAGCTTACAGGCCCAATCACCCCTCCACTTT	CASSLQAQSPLHF
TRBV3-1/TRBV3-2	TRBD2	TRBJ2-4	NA	TGTGCCATCCAGCGAGCGGGAGACATTCAGTACTTC	CAIQRAGDIQYF
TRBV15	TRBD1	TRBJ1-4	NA	TGTGCCACCAGTATGGGGAGGCAGGGGGTTGAAAAACTGTTTTTT	CATSMGRQGVEKLFF
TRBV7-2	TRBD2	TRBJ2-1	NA	TGTGCCAGCAGCTTATACGGGACTAGCGGAAATGAGCAGTTCTTC	CASSLYGTSGNEQFF
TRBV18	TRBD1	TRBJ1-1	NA	TGTGCCAGCTCACCCCGACAGGGGTCGAACACTGAAGCTTTCTTT	CASSPRQGSNTEAFF
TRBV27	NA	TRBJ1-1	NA	TGTGCCAGCAGATTAACAGAGTACGCGAACACTGAAGCTTTCTTT	CASRLTEYANTEAFF
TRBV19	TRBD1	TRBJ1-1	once	TGTGCCAGTAGCTCTTCCACAGGGGGCAGTGAAGCTTTCTTT	CASSSSTGGSEAFF
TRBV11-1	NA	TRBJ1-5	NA	TGTGCCAGCACTCTCCCGGGATTGGCCCAGCATTTT	CASTLPGLAQHF
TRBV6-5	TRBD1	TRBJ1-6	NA	TGTGCCAGCATAACAAGACAGGGGAAGAATTCACCCCTCCACTTT	CASITRQGKNSPLHF
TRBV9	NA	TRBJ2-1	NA	TGTGCCAGCAGCGTTGCGGGGGCCCACAATGAGCAGTTCTTC	CASSVAGAHNEQFF
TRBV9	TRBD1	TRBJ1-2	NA	TGTGCCAGCAGCGTAGATGGCAGGGGGCGCATGGGCTACACCTTC	CASSVDGRGRMGYTF